These 8 T cell receptor beta chains share one sample of origin, sequenced in a study of shared clonotypes between healthy human individuals. This table comes from immunoSEQ multiplex PCR, and its TCRdb copy is limited to in-frame clones, with some not included. The table lists under 600,000 clones, around three quarters of them singletons. The sequenced sample was PBMCs. Receptors originate from a woman aged 40 to 55 in good health. Some clones in this sample may be carry-over from other donors' samples.

The genes are TRBV7-3 and TRBJ2-1; 8 bases are shared with TRBD2. Trimming cost V 5 bases and J 5 bases; bases outside gene matches: 5. CDR3 length equals 14 residues. Germline assignment: CDR1 SGHTA and CDR2 FQGTGA. The CDR3 sequence is CASSALLADNEQFF. DNA of the CDR3: TGTGCCAGCAGCGCGTTACTAGCGGACAATGAGCAGTTCTTC. Complete variable domain (other parts from reference TRBV7-3 and TRBJ2-1): GAGVSQTPSNKVTEKGKYVELRCDPISGHTALYWYRQSLGQGPEFLIYFQGTGAADDSGLPNDRFFAVRPEGSVSTLKIQRTERGDSAVYLCASSALLADNEQFFGPGTRLTVL.

V is TRBV9 and J is TRBJ2-1, with TRBD1 matching 9 bases. The CDR3 runs 15 residues. After removal of 3 bases from V and 7 bases from J, the junction contained 8 bases not matched to a gene. Germline CDR1 is SGDLS and CDR2 is YYNGEE. The CDR3, as DNA: TGTGCCAGCAGCGCTGGGACAGGGATCGGGAATGAGCAGTTCTTC. Protein: CASSAGTGIGNEQFF. Full variable domain (remainder filled in from reference TRBV9 and TRBJ2-1): DSGVTQTPKHLITATGQRVTLRCSPRSGDLSVYWYQQSLDQGLQFLIQYYNGEERAKGNILERFSAQQFPDLHSELNLSSLELGDSALYFCASSAGTGIGNEQFFGPGTRLTVL.

Concerning this clone itself: A far larger clone differs by one base, so this is likely a read error. The V call is TRBV5-6, the J call TRBJ1-2; D remains ambiguous. Germline lookup yields CDR1 SGHDT and CDR2 YYEEEE. The V end was cut by 0 bases, the J end by 9 bases, with 12 bases between. The CDR3 is 13 residues long. In DNA, the CDR3 is TGTGCCAGCAGCTTGGTAACGGCCATGAGCTACACCTTC. Translating it yields CASSLVTAMSYTF. Using reference TRBV5-6 and TRBJ1-2 for the parts outside the CDR3, the full variable domain is DAGVTQSPTHLIKTRGQQVTLRCSPKSGHDTVSWYQQALGQGPQFIFQYYEEEERQRGNFPDRFSGHQFPNYSSELNVNALLLGDSALYLCASSLVTAMSYTFGSGTRLTVV.

The rearrangement links TRBV5-1 to TRBJ1-1, with D unresolved. Trimming stripped 0 bases from V and 7 bases from J, with 13 bases between. CDR1 and CDR2 from the germline V gene are SGHRS and YFSETQ. This CDR3 has 14 amino acids. As DNA, the CDR3 is TGCGCCAGCAGCTTGGCGGTGGGGTCGGGTGAAGCTTTCTTT. Translated: CASSLAVGSGEAFF. The full variable domain, its missing parts supplied by reference TRBV5-1 and TRBJ1-1, is KAGVTQTPRYLIKTRGQQVTLSCSPISGHRSVSWYQQTPGQGLQFLFEYFSETQRNKGNFPGRFSGRQFSNSRSEMNVSTLELGDSALYLCASSLAVGSGEAFFGQGTRLTVV.

The V and J genes are TRBV5-1 and TRBJ1-1; D remains unclear. Trimming cost V 2 bases and J 1 base, with 18 bases left between them. This CDR3 contains 17 residues. CDR1 is SGHRS, CDR2 YFSETQ, per germline. The CDR3 reads CASSLTGVSRGNTEAFF. The CDR3 DNA reads TGCGCCAGCAGCTTAACGGGAGTGAGTCGGGGGAACACTGAAGCTTTCTTT. The full variable domain, completed using reference TRBV5-1 and TRBJ1-1, is KAGVTQTPRYLIKTRGQQVTLSCSPISGHRSVSWYQQTPGQGLQFLFEYFSETQRNKGNFPGRFSGRQFSNSRSEMNVSTLELGDSALYLCASSLTGVSRGNTEAFFGQGTRLTVV.

The J gene is TRBJ2-7, the V gene TRBV12-5; weak D call: TRBD2 (6 bases). Trimming removed 1 base at V and 2 bases at J, with 18 bases between. The CDR3 loop spans 17 amino acids. The germline gives CDR1 LGHNT, CDR2 FRNRAP. The CDR3: CASGLAYPREPPYEQYF. CDR3 coding DNA: TGTGCTAGTGGTTTGGCATACCCACGGGAGCCCCCCTACGAGCAGTACTTC.

Notes on this clone: The sample has other DNA sequences that encode this CDR3 too. The V and J genes are TRBV2 and TRBJ1-5; D is ambiguous. Deletions cut 6 bases from V and 0 bases from J, with 6 bases between. CDR1 is SNHLY and CDR2 is FYNNEI in the germline V gene. This CDR3 has 13 amino acids. CDR3 protein: CASRADSNQPQHF. The DNA for the CDR3 is TGTGCCAGCAGGGCAGATAGCAATCAGCCCCAGCATTTT.

The V call is TRBV5-1, the J call TRBJ2-3; D call uncertain. Trimming cost V 0 bases and J 2 bases, with 10 bases left between them. CDR3 size: 15 residues. The germline gives CDR1 SGHRS, CDR2 YFSETQ. The CDR3 DNA is TGCGCCAGCAGCTTGGGCGGAAAATACACAGATACGCAGTATTTT. Translation gives CASSLGGKYTDTQYF.